The 26 T cell receptor beta chains reported below all come from one sample, sequenced in a study of multiple sclerosis patients with progressive multifocal leukoencephalopathy. Time point given: approximately twelve months of natalizumab therapy. Profiled with immunoSEQ multiplex PCR; TCRdb holds only in-frame clones, not every one. The sample comprises roughly 29,000 clones, 90% of which are singletons, and 1.3% rests with the top ten. The material sequenced was PBMCs, taken from a patient treated with natalizumab. The receptors here all came from a human donor with multiple sclerosis.

V is TRBV19 and J is TRBJ2-3; no clear D. Germline V lookup: CDR1 LNHDA, CDR2 SQIVND (reference sequence). The ends were cut back, 3 bases at V and 9 bases at J, with 13 bases in the middle. CDR3 length equals 13 residues. The CDR3 loop is CASSISGSLTQYF. The CDR3 region has the DNA TGTGCCAGTAGTATTTCCGGGTCACTGACGCAGTATTTT. The full variable domain, rest sourced from reference TRBV19 and TRBJ2-3, is DGGITQSPKYLFRKEGQNVTLSCEQNLNHDAMYWYRQDPGQGLRLIYYSQIVNDFQKGDIAEGYSVSREKKESFPLTVTSAQKNPTAFYLCASSISGSLTQYFGPGTRLTVL.

The chain joins TRBV5-6 to TRBJ1-1; TRBD1 is a possible D gene (5 bases). CDR1 and CDR2 (germline): SGHDT, YYEEEE. Trimming pared 0 bases from V and 5 bases from J, leaving 11 bases between. This CDR3 has 14 amino acids. The CDR3 DNA reads TGTGCCAGCAGCTTGGTCTCAGGGCGGACTGAAGCTTTCTTT. Protein product: CASSLVSGRTEAFF.

About this clone itself: At the DNA level, this CDR3 is encoded by other sequences in the same sample as well. The rearrangement uses TRBV30 and TRBJ2-2, with TRBD2 matching over 14 bases. V shed 5 bases and J 5 bases; nucleotides not matched to a gene: 7. The CDR3 contains 16 residues. CDR1 is GTSNPN, CDR2 SVGIG, per germline (reference sequence). The DNA of the CDR3 is TGTGCCTGGGGGACTAGCGGGGGCCGGGGGACCGGGGAGCTGTTTTTT. Translating it yields CAWGTSGGRGTGELFF.

The CDR3 loop reads CASSEPALTSGGRTDTQYF. Written as DNA, the CDR3 is TGTGCCAGCAGTGAACCGGCCCTGACTAGCGGGGGGCGCACAGATACGCAGTATTTT. The chain recombines TRBV6-1 with TRBJ2-3; 13 bases align to TRBD2. Unmatched junction bases numbered 9, after V lost 2 bases and J lost 1 base. The CDR3 consists of 19 residues. Germline V CDR1 and CDR2: MNHNS, SASEGT.

This CDR3 is CASSYRDRVGDTQYF. The DNA for the CDR3 is TGTGCCAGCAGTTACCGGGACAGGGTTGGAGATACGCAGTATTTT. The gene calls are TRBV7-3 and TRBJ2-3, with 9 bases aligning to TRBD1. The germline V gene encodes CDR1 SGHTA and CDR2 FQGTGA. V gave up 6 bases and J gave up 5 bases; unmatched junction bases: 9. The CDR3 has 15 residues.

The chain couples TRBV7-3 to TRBJ2-7; maybe TRBD1 (6 bases). With 6 bases removed from V and 0 bases from J, the gap between germline ends came to 9 bases. The CDR3 totals 13 residues. CDR1 SGHTA and CDR2 FQGTGA come from the germline V gene. The CDR3 loop is CASRQGSSYEQYF. The CDR3 nucleotides are TGTGCCAGCAGACAGGGCTCCTCCTACGAGCAGTACTTC.

The genes are TRBV5-4 and TRBJ1-6, with TRBD1 matching over 9 bases. The CDR3 is 15 residues long. Germline values: CDR1 SGHNT, CDR2 YYREEE (reference sequence). V gave up 3 bases and J gave up 7 bases; unmatched junction bases: 5. CDR3 nucleotide sequence: TGTGCCAGCAGCTGGAGGACAGGGGAAAATTCACCCCTCCACTTT. Its translation: CASSWRTGENSPLHF.

This clone has just a few counts. The V and J genes are TRBV7-9 and TRBJ1-2; a possible D gene is TRBD1 (5 bases). This CDR3 has 16 amino acids. The germline V and J ends were trimmed by 6 bases and 4 bases, with 21 bases remaining between them. In germline, CDR1 is SEHNR, CDR2 FQNEAQ (reference sequence). The CDR3 nucleotides are TGTGCCAGCAGTAACGGACCGGGGGGGAATGGCTATGGCTACACCTTC. Translating it yields CASSNGPGGNGYGYTF.

This rearrangement joins TRBV4-2 to TRBJ1-2; tentative D call: TRBD1 (6 bases). Trimming left V 1 base short and J 1 base short, with 10 bases between. Germline V gives CDR1 LGHNA, CDR2 YNFKEQ. The CDR3 consists of 15 residues. The CDR3 nucleotides are TGTGCCAGCAGCCAAGCGGGGGGCGGTAACTATGGCTACACCTTC. This encodes CASSQAGGGNYGYTF.

This chain joins TRBV5-4 and TRBJ1-1; the D is unclear. The V gene's germline CDR1 is SGHNT and CDR2 YYREEE (reference sequence). The CDR3 is 17 amino acids. V was trimmed by 0 bases and J by 3 bases, leaving 18 bases between them. Written as DNA, the CDR3 is TGTGCCAGCAGCTTGGAATGTTGTGGCAGACTTGACACTGAAGCTTTCTTT. The encoded protein is CASSLECCGRLDTEAFF.

V gene TRBV7-2 combines with J gene TRBJ2-5; 7 bases map to TRBD2. CDR1 and CDR2 (germline): SGHTA, FQGNSA. CDR3 length: 13 amino acids. Trimming removed 2 bases from V and 8 bases from J; junction bases left unmatched: 5. CDR3 DNA: TGTGCCAGCAGCTTACCGGGACTACAAACCCAGTACTTC. Protein product: CASSLPGLQTQYF.

The chain couples TRBV4-2 to TRBJ2-7; tentative D call: TRBD2 (5 bases). This CDR3 comprises 16 residues. Germline V gene lookup returns CDR1 LGHNA and CDR2 YNFKEQ. The ends were cut back, 0 bases at V and 4 bases at J, with 16 bases in the middle. The DNA of the CDR3 is TGTGCCAGCAGCCAAGATACCGATGTTCGGGGTTACGAGCAGTACTTC. Translated: CASSQDTDVRGYEQYF.

Comment on this clone: Other DNA sequences from this sample encode an identical CDR3 as well. V usage is TRBV5-4 and J usage is TRBJ1-3; D is unclear. Germline assignment: CDR1 SGHNT and CDR2 YYREEE (reference sequence). Between the trimmed V and J ends, which lost 0 bases and 1 base, there was a span of 8 bases. The CDR3 has 15 amino acids. CDR3 sequence (DNA): TGTGCCAGCAGCTTGGTCGGAATATCTGGAAACACCATATATTTT. It codes for CASSLVGISGNTIYF.

The chain couples TRBV7-9 to TRBJ1-1; D perhaps matches TRBD1 (5 bases). V lost 1 base and J 4 bases, leaving 16 bases between the germline ends. CDR1 SEHNR and CDR2 FQNEAQ come from the germline V gene (reference sequence). The CDR3 spans 16 residues. The DNA for the CDR3 is TGTGCCAGCAGCTTAGACGGGGGAGGGTCAACCACTGAAGCTTTCTTT. Protein product: CASSLDGGGSTTEAFF.

The genes are TRBV2 and TRBJ1-2; D might be TRBD1 (6 bases). CDR1 is SNHLY and CDR2 is FYNNEI in the germline V gene. The CDR3 is made up of 13 amino acids. V lost 4 bases and J lost 3, with 9 bases in between. The CDR3 loop is CASSADSDYGYTF. CDR3 DNA sequence: TGTGCCAGCAGTGCGGACAGCGACTATGGCTACACCTTC.

The CDR3 region has the DNA TGTGCCAGCAGTTACGAGCGGAACACTGAAGCTTTCTTT. Translated: CASSYERNTEAFF. V usage is TRBV6-5 and J usage is TRBJ1-1; D is ambiguous. The CDR3 runs 13 residues. Germline V gives CDR1 MNHEY, CDR2 SVGAGI. V lost 2 bases and J 1 base, leaving 5 bases between the germline ends.

The rearrangement joins TRBV28 to TRBJ2-5, with 7 nucleotides matching TRBD1. The DNA matches TRBJ2-7 better at its end, which makes the J call doubtful. CDR3 size: 16 residues. Germline V gives CDR1 MDHEN, CDR2 SYDVKM. The CDR3 loop is CASSSSPGQSLNEQYF. The CDR3 DNA follows: TGTGCCAGCAGTTCATCCCCGGGACAGTCACTGAACGAGCAGTACTTC.

The rearrangement uses TRBV7-3 and TRBJ2-1; no clear D. Germline V CDR1 and CDR2: SGHTA, FQGTGA. Trimming shortened V by 3 bases and J by 7 bases, and 10 bases separated the two germline ends. The CDR3 is made up of 13 amino acids. CDR3: CASSFNSRNEQFF. In DNA form, the CDR3 reads TGTGCCAGCAGCTTTAACAGTCGAAATGAGCAGTTCTTC.

The rearrangement links TRBV4-1 to TRBJ2-3, with D perhaps TRBD2 (5 bases). CDR3 size: 15 residues. Germline CDR1 is MGHRA and CDR2 is YSYEKL. The V end was cut by 1 base, the J end by 6 bases, with 14 bases between. The CDR3 nucleotides are TGCGCCAGCAGCCAAGGCGGACTCGAAGGGGATACGCAGTATTTT. Translated, it gives CASSQGGLEGDTQYF.

The chain is built from TRBV5-4 and TRBJ1-6; D is unclear. The CDR3 loop spans 14 amino acids. Trimming took 6 bases from V and 7 from J, leaving 14 bases between them. Germline CDR1 SGHNT, CDR2 YYREEE (reference sequence). CDR3 DNA: TGTGCCAGCAAATCAGAGGGAGGGAATTCACCCCTCCACTTT. As protein: CASKSEGGNSPLHF.

The chain links TRBV28 to TRBJ1-1; the D gene is possibly TRBD1 (6 bases). Trimming pared 6 bases from V and 2 bases from J, leaving 10 bases between. The CDR3 contains 13 residues. Germline V CDR1 and CDR2: MDHEN, SYDVKM. CDR3 in amino acids: CASRGGANTEAFF. The CDR3 DNA reads as TGTGCCAGCAGGGGGGGGGCCAACACTGAAGCTTTCTTT.

The sample holds one count of this clone. The gene calls are TRBV5-6 and TRBJ2-5; possible D gene TRBD1, 7 bases. Trimming pared 3 bases from V and 2 bases from J, leaving 17 bases between. There are 16 residues in the CDR3. Germline V lookup: CDR1 SGHDT, CDR2 YYEEEE. This chain's CDR3 is CASSSAGGTAQETQYF. The DNA for the CDR3 is TGTGCCAGCAGCTCGGCAGGAGGGACAGCACAAGAGACCCAGTACTTC. The variable domain in full, with the rest retrieved from reference TRBV5-6 and TRBJ2-5, is DAGVTQSPTHLIKTRGQQVTLRCSPKSGHDTVSWYQQALGQGPQFIFQYYEEEERQRGNFPDRFSGHQFPNYSSELNVNALLLGDSALYLCASSSAGGTAQETQYFGPGTRLLVL.

The chain combines TRBV9 with TRBJ2-4; D is possibly TRBD2 (5 bases). CDR3 size: 12 residues. Trimming pared 3 bases from V and 5 bases from J, leaving 6 bases between. CDR1 and CDR2 (germline): SGDLS, YYNGEE. This chain's CDR3 is CASSGGENIQYF. CDR3 DNA sequence: TGTGCCAGCAGCGGGGGAGAAAACATTCAGTACTTC.

This chain joins TRBV12-5 and TRBJ2-7; possible D gene TRBD1, 7 bases. CDR1 and CDR2 (germline): LGHNT, FRNRAP. Deletions cut 1 base from V and 0 bases from J, with 10 bases between. CDR3 size: 15 residues. The CDR3 sequence: CASGLGGTVSYEQYF. The CDR3 DNA reads TGTGCTAGTGGTTTGGGCGGGACAGTCTCCTACGAGCAGTACTTC. Looking up the rest from reference TRBV12-5 and TRBJ2-7 gives the full variable domain: DARVTQTPRHKVTEMGQEVTMRCQPILGHNTVFWYRQTMMQGLELLAYFRNRAPLDDSGMPKDRFSAEMPDATLATLKIQPSEPRDSAVYFCASGLGGTVSYEQYFGPGTRLTVT.

The chain uses TRBV6-6 and TRBJ1-2, with a weak D call TRBD1 (6 bases). The CDR3 spans 13 residues. With 5 bases removed from V and 7 bases from J, the gap between germline ends came to 14 bases. Germline-derived CDR1 and CDR2 are MNHNY and SVGAGI (reference sequence). This chain's CDR3 is CASSRGGISGYTF. CDR3 DNA: TGTGCCAGCAGTCGCGGGGGCATAAGTGGCTACACCTTC.

The rearrangement links TRBV6-1 to TRBJ1-1, with unresolved D. The V gene's germline CDR1 is MNHNS and CDR2 SASEGT. The CDR3 runs 14 residues. V was clipped by 7 bases and J by 4 bases, with 16 bases between them. The CDR3 nucleotides are TGTGCCAGCAAGAGGGTCGTTGAGGGCACTGAAGCTTTCTTT. Its translation is CASKRVVEGTEAFF.